This TCR beta chain came from a study of shared clonotypes between healthy human individuals. Study conclusions and caveats: Investigators collected only blood, and repertoires in tissues likely differ. In the sorted subsets, rarefaction showed sequencing was incomplete despite large depth.

As for this clone: Its antigen is still unknown.

Naive CD8 cells, CD45RO-negative and positively selected for CCR7, excluded terminally differentiated effector memory CD45RA+ cells. V gave up 0 bases and J gave up 4 bases, with 10 bases separating them. CDR3 length: 14 amino acids. The germline V gene encodes CDR1 SGHDT and CDR2 YYEEEE. Generated by immunoSEQ multiplex PCR, the TCRdb table keeps only in-frame clones and is missing some. Among about 700,000 clones listed, about 91% were seen once. J is TRBJ1-2 and V is TRBV5-6, with D perhaps matching TRBD1 (5 bases). This receptor was taken from a man in his thirties or forties in good health. The sample was naive CD8+ T cells sorted from blood. CDR3 sequence: CASSLGRGTYGYTF. The CDR3 region has the DNA TGTGCCAGCAGCTTGGGTCGCGGGACCTATGGCTACACCTTC.